This TCR beta chain was identified in a study of CD8+ T cells in alopecia areata. Extraction of RNA preceded its reverse transcription into cDNA, which served as the sequencing template. This table comes from immunoSEQ multiplex PCR, and its TCRdb copy is limited to in-frame clones, with some not included. The sample has over 120,000 clones; 51% are singletons. This clone occurred once. This TCR derives from a human donor with alopecia areata. The sequencing here drew on CD4+ T cells sorted from blood, taken at week 0.

The CDR3 region is CASMRAESTDTQYF. Written as DNA, the CDR3 is TGTGCCAGTATGAGGGCAGAGAGCACAGATACGCAGTATTTT. This rearrangement joins TRBV19 to TRBJ2-3; possible D gene TRBD2, 5 bases. The V gene's germline CDR1 is LNHDA and CDR2 SQIVND (reference sequence). This CDR3 has 14 amino acids. V was cut by 7 bases and J by 0 bases, with 11 bases left in between.